These 17 T cell receptor beta chains share one sample of origin, sequenced in a study of early T cells in non-severe SARS-CoV-2 infection. TCRdb ran MiXCR on the 5' RACE reads and lists one entry per CDR3 protein. This sample carries about 56,000 distinct CDR3 sequences, roughly 16% of them seen once, and the ten largest clones take roughly 4.3%. The sequences come from whole blood, collected at baseline. The receptors originated from an adult who was a healthcare worker with PCR-confirmed SARS-CoV-2 infection or an uninfected control (not recorded which).

The chain has TRBV10-3 and TRBJ2-3; 8 positions match TRBD1. Per the germline V gene, CDR1 is ENHRY and CDR2 is SYGVKD. V gave up 2 bases and J gave up 4 bases; unmatched junction bases: 14. This CDR3 has 18 residues. Here the CDR3 reads CAISEVTGGAPSPDTQYF. The CDR3 DNA is TGTGCCATCAGTGAGGTCACAGGGGGAGCTCCATCCCCAGATACGCAGTATTTT.

This clonotype was seen at least ten times. The rearrangement links TRBV9 to TRBJ2-1; 8 nucleotides agree with TRBD2. After removal of 3 bases from V and 2 bases from J, the junction contained 7 bases not matched to a gene. Germline lookup yields CDR1 SGDLS and CDR2 YYNGEE. The CDR3 is 16 amino acids. The CDR3 sequence: CASSAFGGEAYNEQFF. The CDR3 DNA follows: TGTGCCAGCAGCGCCTTCGGGGGGGAGGCCTACAATGAGCAGTTCTTC.

This clonotype was recorded a few times. V gene TRBV5-6 combines with J gene TRBJ2-3; a weak D match, TRBD1 (6 bases). Germline V gene sequence: CDR1 SGHDT, CDR2 YYEEEE. The CDR3 extends over 15 amino acids. Between the trimmed V and J ends, which lost 4 bases and 2 bases, there was a span of 14 bases. The CDR3 protein is CASSGRDTFTDTQYF. The DNA of the CDR3 is TGTGCCAGCAGCGGACGGGACACCTTCACAGATACGCAGTATTTT.

This clonotype appeared a few times. The CDR3 here is CASSRKRPRLGQGTSYEQYF. CDR3 coding DNA: TGTGCCAGCAGCCGCAAGAGGCCCCGGTTGGGACAGGGGACCTCCTACGAGCAGTACTTC. V gene TRBV3-1 combines with J gene TRBJ2-7; TRBD1 aligns across 10 bases. V dropped 4 bases and J dropped 0; count of bases not matched to a gene: 18. This CDR3 is built from 20 residues. Looked up from germline, CDR1 is LGHDT and CDR2 is YNNKEL (reference sequence).

The V gene is TRBV7-6, the J gene TRBJ2-3, with 11 bases identical to TRBD2. CDR3 length equals 15 residues. Germline V gene lookup returns CDR1 SGHVS and CDR2 FNYEAQ. Trimming at V came to 5 bases and at J to 3 bases, leaving 4 bases not matched to a gene. CDR3 nucleotide sequence: TGTGCCAGCAGCAGCGGACTAGCGGGTACAGATACGCAGTATTTT. The encoded protein is CASSSGLAGTDTQYF.

The genes are TRBV5-1 and TRBJ1-1, with 7 bases fitting TRBD1. The CDR3 is made up of 13 amino acids. The ends lost 3 bases at V and 3 bases at J; junction bases unmatched: 2. Per the germline V gene, CDR1 is SGHRS and CDR2 is YFSETQ. The CDR3 spells CASSSTGDTEAFF. The CDR3, as DNA: TGCGCCAGCAGCTCAACAGGGGACACTGAAGCTTTCTTT.

This clonotype was seen only a few times. This CDR3 reads CASASDSGTEAFF. The CDR3 bases are TGTGCTAGTGCCTCGGACAGTGGCACTGAAGCTTTCTTT. The gene calls are TRBV12-5 and TRBJ1-1; D possibly corresponds to TRBD1 (6 bases). The V gene's germline CDR1 is LGHNT and CDR2 FRNRAP. This CDR3 spans 13 amino acids. V was cut by 7 bases and J by 4 bases, with 13 bases left in between.

V is TRBV2 and J is TRBJ2-2; perhaps D is TRBD1 or TRBD2 (5 bases each). CDR1 and CDR2 (germline): SNHLY, FYNNEI. Trimming took 6 bases from V and 6 from J, leaving 11 bases between them. The CDR3 runs to 13 residues. The CDR3 loop is CASSVGTAGELFF. In nucleotides, the CDR3 is TGTGCCAGCAGCGTTGGGACGGCCGGGGAGCTGTTTTTT.

This chain joins TRBV5-1 and TRBJ2-3; 9 bases line up with TRBD2. The CDR3 sequence is 15 residues long. Germline assignment: CDR1 SGHRS and CDR2 YFSETQ. After removal of 2 bases from V and 1 base from J, the junction contained 2 bases not matched to a gene. This CDR3 reads CASSLRLAGTDTQYF. The CDR3 nucleotides read TGCGCCAGCAGCTTAAGACTAGCGGGCACAGATACGCAGTATTTT.

J is TRBJ2-3 and V is TRBV7-2, with 10 bases identical to TRBD2. The germline V gene has CDR1 SGHTA and CDR2 FQGNSA. The CDR3 has 16 amino acids. Trimming removed 5 bases from V and 4 bases from J; junction bases left unmatched: 9. CDR3 residues: CASSLPASGSPDTQYF. CDR3 coding DNA: TGTGCCAGCAGCCTCCCGGCTAGCGGGAGTCCAGATACGCAGTATTTT.

This clonotype was seen many times. The chain couples TRBV11-2 to TRBJ2-1; 7 bases line up with TRBD2. The V gene's germline CDR1 is SGHAT and CDR2 FQNNGV. The V and J ends lost 5 bases and 10 bases, in that order; junction bases with no gene match: 14. The CDR3 totals 15 residues. The CDR3 sequence: CASSQSSGRSQEQFF. The CDR3 nucleotides are TGTGCCAGCAGCCAATCTAGCGGCAGGTCGCAGGAGCAGTTCTTC.

This chain joins TRBV24-1 and TRBJ2-1; D remains ambiguous. Trimming cost V 2 bases and J 4 bases, with 2 bases left between them. Germline CDR1 KGHDR, CDR2 SFDVKD. The CDR3 spans 12 residues. DNA of the CDR3: TGTGCCACCAGTGATTGGTACAATGAGCAGTTCTTC. It yields the protein CATSDWYNEQFF.

This clonotype showed up many times. This chain uses TRBV27 with TRBJ2-1, with D hard to call. CDR1 and CDR2 (germline): MNHEY, SMNVEV (reference sequence). Trimming removed 10 bases from V and 5 bases from J, with 15 bases in between. The CDR3 has 13 residues. The CDR3 sequence is CATTFGLNNEQFF. CDR3 nucleotides: TGTGCCACTACGTTCGGCCTAAACAATGAGCAGTTCTTC.

In its sample, this clonotype was seen a few times. The chain recombines TRBV27 with TRBJ2-1, with D unresolved. This CDR3 is built from 15 residues. Germline V gene lookup returns CDR1 MNHEY and CDR2 SMNVEV (reference sequence). V shed 2 bases and J shed 0 bases, with 8 bases lying between them. The CDR3 nucleotides are TGTGCCAGCAGTTTAATGGCCAGCTCCTACAATGAGCAGTTCTTC. Protein sequence: CASSLMASSYNEQFF.

The count of this clonotype is one. V is TRBV27 and J is TRBJ2-7; D unresolved. This CDR3 is 15 amino acids long. CDR1 and CDR2 (germline): MNHEY, SMNVEV (reference sequence). V shed 3 bases and J shed 2 bases, with 14 bases lying between them. The CDR3 is CASSFSIESPYEQYF. CDR3 sequence (DNA): TGTGCCAGCAGTTTCTCAATTGAGTCCCCCTACGAGCAGTACTTC.

The V gene is TRBV19, the J gene TRBJ2-3; D possibly uses TRBD1 or TRBD2 (6 bases each). Germline V gives CDR1 LNHDA, CDR2 SQIVND (reference sequence). The CDR3 sequence is 16 residues long. V was shortened by 7 bases and J by 2 bases, with 19 bases between the two germline ends. Written as DNA, the CDR3 is TGTGCCAGTAATCCAGGCCCCGGGGGCTACACAGATACGCAGTATTTT. This encodes CASNPGPGGYTDTQYF.

The V call is TRBV28, the J call TRBJ2-3; possibly TRBD2 for D (6 bases). CDR1 is MDHEN and CDR2 is SYDVKM in the germline V gene. The V end lost 4 bases, the J end lost 5 bases, and 10 bases lay between the germline ends. CDR3 length equals 13 residues. The CDR3 DNA sequence: TGTGCCAGCAGTTCCCGAGCGGGAGATACGCAGTATTTT. It translates to CASSSRAGDTQYF.